This T cell receptor (beta chain) was documented in a study of blood T cell repertoires in COVID-19. Study-level background: COVID-19 samples collected from the United States, Italy and Spain covered acute and convalescent phases. T cells, B-cell-depleted T cells, or PBMCs provided the cDNA or gDNA that served as material.

Sequencing was performed with immunoSEQ multiplex PCR; in TCRdb, only in-frame clones are kept and a portion is missing. Of more than 85,000 clones in the sample, around 80% were seen once. This receptor was obtained from a woman over 75 with acute or convalescent COVID-19. Sequencing input: peripheral blood.

CDR3 DNA sequence: TGCGCCAGCAGCACCGGCCCTCAGCGATTAAATGAGCAGTTCTTC. It codes for CASSTGPQRLNEQFF. This chain joins TRBV5-1 and TRBJ2-1; D unresolved. Germline CDR1 and CDR2: SGHRS and YFSETQ. Deletions cut 4 bases from V and 7 bases from J, with 18 bases between. The CDR3 extends over 15 amino acids.